Sequencing of this T cell receptor beta chain was carried out in a study of T cell responses to AZD1222 COVID-19 vaccine. Study background: Doses given second, at about 4 or about 12 weeks, were pooled. Study-level findings and limits: White British ancestry dominated among donors, who included more females, and clonal diversity was possibly underestimated. The study reported that nearly half of spike-specific TCRs target unmutated variant regions.

Sequenced by immunoSEQ multiplex PCR; TCRdb stores in-frame clones only, minus some. Of 120,000 to 150,000 clones listed, roughly 90% were seen once; the top ten hold just over 5.5%. Remarks on this clone: As yet, its antigen is unknown.

The CDR3 runs 16 residues. The V and J ends lost 1 base and 7 bases, in that order; junction bases with no gene match: 6. Germline CDR1 MDHEN, CDR2 SYDVKM. The chain couples TRBV28 to TRBJ1-6, with TRBD1 matching 8 bases. The sequencing used peripheral blood, collected on day 0 of AZD1222 vaccination. This sequence originates from an adult in good health. CDR3 loop: CASSLYRDRPNSPLHF. Written as DNA, the CDR3 is TGTGCCAGCAGTTTATACCGGGACAGGCCGAATTCACCCCTCCACTTT.